This T cell receptor beta chain appears in the sequencing data of a study of cytomegalovirus exposure and HLA in healthy donors. Study-level background: The 95 to 150 validation repertoires and the approximately 670 first-cohort repertoires shared a platform, a later analysis reported.

Regarding this clone: The antigen remains unidentified.

Study-wide results and caveats: TCR clusters originating in the first cohort tended to co-occur in the 100 to 150 validation repertoires, according to a later analysis. Rare TCR sequences predominated, though certain public TCRs were found in many donors.

This table comes from immunoSEQ multiplex PCR, and its TCRdb copy is limited to in-frame clones, with some not included. The data show approximately 170,000 clones, with over 80% seen just once and around 2.4% held by the top ten. In germline, CDR1 is SGHAT, CDR2 FQNNGV. V lost 0 bases, J lost 3 bases, and 18 bases lay in between. CDR3 length equals 18 residues. This chain links TRBV11-2 with TRBJ2-1; D may be TRBD2 (6 bases). Sequencing was performed on PBMCs. This receptor was identified in a man aged 25-40 years in good health and CMV-seropositive. The CDR3 loop is CASSLEGGAGWVYNEQFF. The CDR3 DNA is TGTGCCAGCAGCTTAGAGGGGGGAGCAGGCTGGGTCTACAATGAGCAGTTCTTC. The complete variable domain, with remaining parts taken from reference TRBV11-2 and TRBJ2-1, reads EAGVAQSPRYKIIEKRQSVAFWCNPISGHATLYWYQQILGQGPKLLIQFQNNGVVDDSQLPKDRFSAERLKGVDSTLKIQPAKLEDSAVYLCASSLEGGAGWVYNEQFFGPGTRLTVL.